One and the same sample provided the 14 T cell receptor beta chains below, sequenced in a study of blood T cell repertoires in COVID-19. Measured with immunoSEQ multiplex PCR; TCRdb has only the in-frame clones, and not every one. The data show tens of thousands of clones, roughly 80% seen once. The sequenced sample was peripheral blood. These receptors all come from a woman aged 60-70 years with acute or convalescent COVID-19.

This chain uses TRBV4-1 with TRBJ1-1, with 7 bases fitting TRBD1. Germline CDR1 and CDR2: MGHRA and YSYEKL. V lost 4 bases, J lost 0 bases, and 5 bases stayed unmatched. The CDR3 covers 15 residues. Here the CDR3 reads CASSPRDRVNTEAFF. Here the CDR3 DNA reads TGCGCCAGCAGCCCAAGAGACAGGGTGAACACTGAAGCTTTCTTT.

The chain uses TRBV28 and TRBJ1-2; D remains unclear. V was pared by 7 bases and J by 7 bases, with 10 bases between. The CDR3 length is 11 residues. CDR1 is MDHEN, CDR2 SYDVKM, per germline. CDR3 region: CASTSWAGYTF. DNA for the CDR3: TGTGCCAGCACCAGCTGGGCTGGCTACACCTTC.

Relative to its sample, this clone is large (0.1 to 1%). The chain has TRBV6-6 and TRBJ2-7; tentatively, D is TRBD1 (6 bases). CDR1 and CDR2 from the germline V gene are MNHNY and SVGAGI (reference sequence). The CDR3 covers 16 residues. V was cut by 7 bases and J by 6 bases, with 25 bases left in between. Here the CDR3 DNA reads TGTGCCAGCACCCGCTTCGGTCAGGGGAATTTTGGCGAGCAGTACGTC. Translation gives CASTRFGQGNFGEQYV.

CDR3 sequence (DNA): TGTGCCTGGTTACGGACAGGGAACACTGAAGCTTTCTTT. Amino acid sequence: CAWLRTGNTEAFF. This sequence joins TRBV30 and TRBJ1-1, with 7 bases aligning to TRBD1. From germline, CDR1 is GTSNPN and CDR2 SVGIG (reference sequence). The CDR3 covers 13 residues. The trim removed 5 bases at V and 1 base at J, leaving 4 bases unmatched.

This sequence joins TRBV5-1 and TRBJ1-1; tentatively, D is TRBD1 (6 bases). Germline CDR1 SGHRS, CDR2 YFSETQ. The CDR3 length is 14 residues. Between the trimmed V and J ends, which lost 5 bases and 5 bases, there was a span of 16 bases. The CDR3 loop reads CASRLTGGRTEAFF. DNA of the CDR3: TGCGCCAGCAGGTTGACGGGGGGCAGGACTGAAGCTTTCTTT. Based on the CDR3 plus reference TRBV5-1 and TRBJ1-1, the full variable domain is KAGVTQTPRYLIKTRGQQVTLSCSPISGHRSVSWYQQTPGQGLQFLFEYFSETQRNKGNFPGRFSGRQFSNSRSEMNVSTLELGDSALYLCASRLTGGRTEAFFGQGTRLTVV.

This clone was found once. The genes are TRBV5-1 and TRBJ1-1; unclear D gene. In germline, CDR1 is SGHRS, CDR2 YFSETQ. This CDR3 spans 13 amino acids. V dropped 0 bases and J dropped 5 bases, with 8 bases sitting between them. This chain's CDR3 is CASSLDGITEAFF. The CDR3 region has the DNA TGCGCCAGCAGCTTGGACGGGATTACTGAAGCTTTCTTT.

The rearrangement uses TRBV27 and TRBJ1-6; D not certain. The germline V gene encodes CDR1 MNHEY and CDR2 SMNVEV (reference sequence). The CDR3 is made up of 17 amino acids. Between the trimmed V and J ends, which lost 3 bases and 0 bases, there was a span of 12 bases. The CDR3 reads CASSFGVAGSYNSPLHF. The CDR3 nucleotides read TGTGCCAGCAGTTTCGGCGTGGCGGGCTCCTATAATTCACCCCTCCACTTT.

The chain employs TRBV5-5 and TRBJ2-3, with TRBD2 identical over 10 bases. Per germline, CDR1 SGHKS and CDR2 YYEKEE (reference sequence). The J segment lost 6 bases and the V segment lost 0 bases, leaving 7 bases of the junction unmatched. CDR3 length: 16 amino acids. The CDR3 DNA reads TGTGCCAGCAGCTTGGAGTTAGCGGGGGGCCTGGATACGCAGTATTTT. This encodes CASSLELAGGLDTQYF.

The rearrangement uses TRBV5-1 and TRBJ2-2; TRBD1 aligns across 8 bases. The CDR3 is 14 residues long. The germline gives CDR1 SGHRS, CDR2 YFSETQ. V dropped 3 bases and J dropped 5; count of bases not matched to a gene: 3. The CDR3 is CASSSRTGTGELFF. The CDR3 DNA reads TGCGCCAGCAGCTCGCGGACAGGGACCGGGGAGCTGTTTTTT.

The chain joins TRBV18 to TRBJ1-2; no definite D call. The CDR3 extends over 15 amino acids. From germline, CDR1 is KGHSH and CDR2 LQKENI. Trimming cost V 3 bases and J 7 bases, with 18 bases left between them. The CDR3 DNA sequence: TGTGCCAGCTCACCCGTCCGGACGGCCCGGGGTGGCTACACCTTC. Translated: CASSPVRTARGGYTF.

V usage is TRBV30 and J usage is TRBJ1-2, with TRBD1 identical over 7 bases. Germline CDR1 and CDR2: GTSNPN and SVGIG (reference sequence). The CDR3 loop spans 16 amino acids. V lost 5 bases to trimming and J lost 0 bases; unmatched junction nucleotides: 12. The CDR3: CAWERHSGTANYGYTF. The CDR3 DNA is TGTGCCTGGGAGCGACATTCCGGGACAGCTAACTATGGCTACACCTTC.

This clone was counted a few times. V is TRBV29-1 and J is TRBJ2-1; TRBD2 aligns across 8 bases. CDR3 length: 14 amino acids. Germline-derived CDR1 and CDR2 are SQVTM and ANQGSEA. J lost 7 bases, V lost 4 bases, and 9 bases had no gene match. For the CDR3, the DNA is TGCAGCGTTGGTGCGGGGGGCGTAAGAAATGAGCAGTTCTTC. It is translated as CSVGAGGVRNEQFF.

The chain couples TRBV24-1 to TRBJ1-2; 7 bases match TRBD1. The junction had 6 bases not matched to a gene; V was cut back by 5 bases and J by 4 bases. This CDR3 has 14 residues. Germline V gene data show CDR1 as KGHDR and CDR2 as SFDVKD. The DNA of the CDR3 is TGTGCCACCAGTGCCGCGGAGGGGGCCTATGGCTACACCTTC. Translating gives CATSAAEGAYGYTF.

V usage is TRBV27 and J usage is TRBJ1-6; 10 positions agree with TRBD1. V lost 0 bases, J lost 8 bases, and 4 bases stayed unmatched. The CDR3 contains 16 residues. CDR1 is MNHEY and CDR2 is SMNVEV in the germline V gene (reference sequence). CDR3 sequence (DNA): TGTGCCAGCAGTTTATCAGTCGGGACAGGGGATTCACCCCTCCACTTT. It codes for CASSLSVGTGDSPLHF.